The 25 T cell receptor beta chains below come from one sample, sequenced in a study of shared clonotypes between healthy human individuals. Sequencing used immunoSEQ multiplex PCR; TCRdb keeps in-frame clones, though not all of them. The table has over 400,000 clones, roughly 95% seen once; the top ten hold 0.055% to 0.075%. The sequencing input was naive CD4+ T cells sorted from blood. Subset of the sample: CD45RA+ positively selected. The source is a woman in her thirties in good health.

The chain recombines TRBV28 with TRBJ2-7, with a possible D match to TRBD2 (6 bases). The CDR3 spans 16 residues. The V gene's germline CDR1 is MDHEN and CDR2 SYDVKM. V gave up 3 bases and J gave up 2 bases, with 17 bases separating them. CDR3 amino acids: CASSLPGERTTYEQYF. CDR3 nucleotides: TGTGCCAGCAGTTTGCCCGGGGAGCGGACTACCTACGAGCAGTACTTC. Full variable domain (rest looked up from reference TRBV28 and TRBJ2-7): DVKVTQSSRYLVKRTGEKVFLECVQDMDHENMFWYRQDPGLGLRLIYFSYDVKMKEKGDIPEGYSVSREKKERFSLILESASTNQTSMYLCASSLPGERTTYEQYFGPGTRLTVT.

V and J are TRBV4-1 and TRBJ2-1; TRBD2 matches 11 bases. Germline loops: CDR1 MGHRA, CDR2 YSYEKL. The CDR3 loop spans 20 amino acids. After removal of 0 bases from V and 0 bases from J, the junction contained 10 bases not matched to a gene. The CDR3 sequence: CASSQERLGTSGSSYNEQFF. DNA for the CDR3: TGCGCCAGCAGCCAAGAAAGGTTGGGTACTAGCGGGAGCTCCTACAATGAGCAGTTCTTC.

This sequence joins TRBV27 and TRBJ1-6; a possible D gene is TRBD1 (6 bases). The CDR3 loop spans 16 amino acids. The germline CDR1 and CDR2 sequences are MNHEY and SMNVEV (reference sequence). Trimming removed 3 bases from V and 7 bases from J, with 16 bases in between. For the CDR3, the DNA is TGTGCCAGCAGTTTCGTCCCGGGACAACGGAATTCACCCCTCCACTTT. This sequence encodes CASSFVPGQRNSPLHF.

In regard to this clone: Other DNA variants within this sample encode the same CDR3. The chain recombines TRBV15 with TRBJ1-5; 7 bases line up with TRBD1. Looked up from germline, CDR1 is LNHNV and CDR2 is YYDKDF (reference sequence). Unmatched junction bases numbered 1, after V lost 0 bases and J lost 2 bases. The CDR3 has 15 amino acids. The CDR3 loop reads CATSREGTGNQPQHF. CDR3 coding DNA: TGTGCCACCAGCAGAGAAGGGACAGGCAATCAGCCCCAGCATTTT.

The J gene is TRBJ2-1, the V gene TRBV10-3; no clear D. The V end was cut by 3 bases, the J end by 5 bases, with 11 bases between. This CDR3 region has 14 residues. Germline-derived CDR1 and CDR2 are ENHRY and SYGVKD. The CDR3 region is CAISDPSQNNEQFF. The CDR3 DNA is TGTGCCATCAGTGACCCCTCGCAAAACAATGAGCAGTTCTTC.

J is TRBJ1-1 and V is TRBV5-6; D ambiguous. Trimming removed 2 bases at V and 5 bases at J, with 4 bases between. This CDR3 has 11 residues. Germline CDR1 SGHDT, CDR2 YYEEEE. The CDR3 loop reads CASSFRTEAFF. The DNA for the CDR3 is TGTGCCAGCAGCTTTCGGACTGAAGCTTTCTTT.

This clone is a singleton in its sample. V usage is TRBV5-1 and J usage is TRBJ2-7; D is perhaps TRBD1 (6 bases). Per germline, CDR1 SGHRS and CDR2 YFSETQ. Trimming pared 8 bases from V and 0 bases from J, leaving 9 bases between. The CDR3 loop spans 12 amino acids. The CDR3 DNA is TGCGCCAGTCGGGACACCTCCTACGAGCAGTACTTC. Translating gives CASRDTSYEQYF.

This chain connects TRBV4-1 to TRBJ2-3; D gene unclear. CDR3 length: 15 residues. The germline V gene encodes CDR1 MGHRA and CDR2 YSYEKL. V dropped 1 base and J dropped 1 base, with 9 bases sitting between them. CDR3 nucleotides: TGCGCCAGCAGCCAAGTGAAACCCGGCACAGATACGCAGTATTTT. Its protein is CASSQVKPGTDTQYF.

This chain links TRBV15 with TRBJ1-2; tentatively, D is TRBD1 (5 bases). V gave up 1 base and J gave up 0 bases, with 12 bases separating them. The germline CDR1 and CDR2 sequences are LNHNV and YYDKDF (reference sequence). The CDR3 contains 16 residues. The CDR3 region has the DNA TGTGCCACCAGCAGAGTGGGGGGTGGGACTAACTATGGCTACACCTTC. Protein sequence: CATSRVGGGTNYGYTF.

The CDR3 here is CASSPRGGRTGGDTEAFF. CDR3 DNA: TGCGCCAGCAGCCCTCGGGGTGGTCGCACCGGGGGGGACACTGAAGCTTTCTTT. V is TRBV4-1 and J is TRBJ1-1, with D possibly TRBD1 on 5 matching bases. The CDR3 covers 18 residues. Germline assignment: CDR1 MGHRA and CDR2 YSYEKL. Trimming took 4 bases from V and 3 from J, leaving 24 bases between them.

The chain carries TRBV7-9 and TRBJ2-7; unclear D gene. The CDR3 contains 14 residues. Germline CDR1 is SEHNR and CDR2 is FQNEAQ (reference sequence). Trimming removed 3 bases from V and 0 bases from J, with 9 bases in between. Here the CDR3 reads CASSFRVSSYEQYF. CDR3 nucleotide sequence: TGTGCCAGCAGCTTTCGAGTAAGCTCCTACGAGCAGTACTTC.

The chain is built from TRBV4-1 and TRBJ2-1; 9 nucleotides line up with TRBD2. In germline, CDR1 is MGHRA, CDR2 YSYEKL. This CDR3 is built from 19 residues. Trimming cost V 1 base and J 2 bases; bases outside gene matches: 12. The CDR3 is CASSQVPRLSGSTYNEQFF. CDR3 DNA sequence: TGCGCCAGCAGCCAAGTCCCCCGACTTAGCGGGAGCACCTACAATGAGCAGTTCTTC.

This chain joins TRBV10-1 and TRBJ2-3; D unresolved. The CDR3 runs 15 residues. Between the trimmed V and J ends, which lost 2 bases and 0 bases, there was a span of 9 bases. Per the germline V gene, CDR1 is WNHNN and CDR2 is SYGVQD (reference sequence). Here the CDR3 reads CASSETTRSTDTQYF. The CDR3 nucleotides read TGCGCCAGCAGTGAGACTACCCGGAGCACAGATACGCAGTATTTT.

V and J are TRBV9 and TRBJ1-5; no firm D call. V was shortened by 4 bases and J by 0 bases, with 11 bases between the two germline ends. From germline, CDR1 is SGDLS and CDR2 YYNGEE. The CDR3 is made up of 15 amino acids. Here the CDR3 reads CASSRTAHSNQPQHF. CDR3 bases: TGTGCCAGCAGCCGGACGGCCCATAGCAATCAGCCCCAGCATTTT. Full variable domain (missing parts from reference TRBV9 and TRBJ1-5): DSGVTQTPKHLITATGQRVTLRCSPRSGDLSVYWYQQSLDQGLQFLIQYYNGEERAKGNILERFSAQQFPDLHSELNLSSLELGDSALYFCASSRTAHSNQPQHFGDGTRLSIL.

V and J are TRBV28 and TRBJ2-2, with a possible D match to TRBD2 (5 bases). CDR1 and CDR2 (germline): MDHEN, SYDVKM. CDR3 length: 15 amino acids. Between the trimmed V and J ends, which lost 7 bases and 3 bases, there was a span of 15 bases. CDR3 DNA: TGTGCCAGCACCATGCGGCGGGTCTACACCGGGGAGCTGTTTTTT. Its protein is CASTMRRVYTGELFF.

The V gene is TRBV4-2, the J gene TRBJ2-1; 7 positions agree with TRBD1. The CDR3 consists of 15 residues. J was trimmed by 2 bases and V by 4 bases; bases with no gene match: 5. The germline gives CDR1 LGHNA, CDR2 YNFKEQ. In DNA form, the CDR3 reads TGTGCCAGCAGCCTTCGGACAGGAACCTACAATGAGCAGTTCTTC. Translation: CASSLRTGTYNEQFF.

V is TRBV20-1 and J is TRBJ1-6, with D unclear. The CDR3 extends over 9 amino acids. The V gene's germline CDR1 is DFQATT and CDR2 SNEGSKA (reference sequence). The CDR3 region has the DNA TGCAGGACCGATTCACCCCTCCACTTT. It translates to CRTDSPLHF.

The gene calls are TRBV19 and TRBJ2-7; the D gene could be TRBD1 or TRBD2 (6 bases each). The CDR3 runs to 15 residues. Per the germline V gene, CDR1 is LNHDA and CDR2 is SQIVND (reference sequence). Trimming shortened V by 5 bases and J by 5 bases, and 19 bases separated the two germline ends. CDR3 bases: TGTGCCAGTAGTGTGGGGGCTAGCGACCCGAACGAGCAGTACTTC. Encoded protein: CASSVGASDPNEQYF.

The chain combines TRBV7-6 with TRBJ2-1, with 9 bases that match TRBD2. The CDR3 contains 15 residues. In germline, CDR1 is SGHVS, CDR2 FNYEAQ. Losses at the gene ends were 3 bases for V and 9 bases for J; bases not matched to a gene: 9. For the CDR3, the DNA is TGTGCCAGCAGCTTGGCGGGAGGGCCGGTTAGTGAGCAGTTCTTC. This sequence encodes CASSLAGGPVSEQFF.

The genes are TRBV6-1 and TRBJ2-7, with 8 bases that match TRBD2. After removal of 6 bases from V and 2 bases from J, the junction contained 6 bases not matched to a gene. The CDR3 runs to 14 residues. Germline assignment: CDR1 MNHNS and CDR2 SASEGT. The CDR3 region is CASRTGAGAYEQYF. In nucleotides, the CDR3 is TGTGCCAGCAGGACCGGAGCGGGGGCCTACGAGCAGTACTTC.

Points on this clone: The junction departs from the called germline gene at one end, perhaps through a read error. CDR3 nucleotide sequence: TGCGCCAGCAGTCAAAGGGCCGGGACAGGGTTCTCTCGAAACACCATATATTTT. Translation: CASSQRAGTGFSRNTIYF. V is TRBV23-1 and J is TRBJ1-3, with TRBD1 identical over 9 bases. TRBV23-1 is given ORF status, its function remaining uncertain. The CDR3 is made up of 18 amino acids.

This chain joins TRBV6-5 and TRBJ2-7; 9 bases are shared with TRBD1. The V gene end was trimmed by 5 bases and the J gene end by 0 bases; junction bases not matched to a gene: 5. The CDR3 spans 15 residues. Per germline, CDR1 MNHEY and CDR2 SVGAGI. The CDR3 nucleotides read TGTGCCAGCAGTCGAGACAGGGGGAGCTCCTACGAGCAGTACTTC. As protein: CASSRDRGSSYEQYF.

V and J are TRBV18 and TRBJ2-1; TRBD2 matches at 9 bases. V shed 0 bases, J shed 9 bases, and the junction held 6 bases outside the gene matches. This CDR3 contains 15 residues. CDR1 and CDR2 (germline): KGHSH, LQKENI. Here the CDR3 DNA reads TGTGCCAGCTCACCACCGAGCGGGAGGAAGGGTGAGCAGTTCTTC. Translated: CASSPPSGRKGEQFF.

Turning to this clone: Distinct nucleotide sequences in the sample also encode this CDR3. The chain uses TRBV6-6 and TRBJ1-1; D gene unclear. The CDR3 sequence is 12 residues long. Per germline, CDR1 MNHNY and CDR2 SVGAGI (reference sequence). The V end lost 2 bases, the J end lost 5 bases, and 6 bases lay between the germline ends. The CDR3 region is CASSYGQTEAFF. The CDR3, as DNA: TGTGCCAGCAGTTACGGGCAGACTGAAGCTTTCTTT.

This clone appeared once. The V call is TRBV28, the J call TRBJ2-6, with unresolved D. Germline CDR1 is MDHEN and CDR2 is SYDVKM. The CDR3 contains 16 residues. V shed 3 bases and J shed 0 bases, with 9 bases lying between them. Written as DNA, the CDR3 is TGTGCCAGCAGTTTGCCGGACCTCTCTGGGGCCAACGTCCTGACTTTC. This codes for CASSLPDLSGANVLTF.